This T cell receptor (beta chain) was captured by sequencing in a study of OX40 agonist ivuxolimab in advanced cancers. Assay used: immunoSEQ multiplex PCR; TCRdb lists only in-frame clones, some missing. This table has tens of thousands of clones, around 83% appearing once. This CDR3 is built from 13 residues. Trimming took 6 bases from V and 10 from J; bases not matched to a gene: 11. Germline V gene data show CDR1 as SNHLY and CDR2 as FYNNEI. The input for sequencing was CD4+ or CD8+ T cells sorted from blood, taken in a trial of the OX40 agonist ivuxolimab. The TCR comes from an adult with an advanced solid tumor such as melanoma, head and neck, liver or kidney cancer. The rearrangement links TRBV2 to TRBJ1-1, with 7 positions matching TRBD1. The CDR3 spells CASSPRGKEGAFF. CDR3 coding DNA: TGTGCCAGCAGCCCCAGGGGGAAGGAGGGAGCTTTCTTT.